What follows describes a single TCR beta chain. The data were taken from a study of T cell changes during pregnancy in multiple sclerosis. Some clones are missing from TCRdb's copy, which holds only in-frame ones; the method was immunoSEQ multiplex PCR. The table has about 69,000 clones, roughly 90% seen once. Germline loops: CDR1 SGHTA, CDR2 FQGNSA. The CDR3 spans 17 residues. V shed 1 base and J 3 bases; nucleotides not matched to a gene: 11. The specimen comprised CD4+ T cells from peripheral blood mononuclear cells, sampled in the third trimester of pregnancy. The chain employs TRBV7-2 and TRBJ1-2; TRBD1 agrees at 7 bases. This TCR derives from a female donor in good health, enrolled as a control in a pregnancy study. The CDR3 DNA sequence: TGTGCCAGCAGCTTAGGGGACAGCAGATTCCGGGACTATGGCTACACCTTC. Translating gives CASSLGDSRFRDYGYTF.